The next 29 T cell receptor beta chains were all read from a single sample in a study of T cells expressing NK-cell markers. TCRdb re-analyzed the 5' RACE reads; it lists each CDR3 protein once, without DNA. The repertoire table contains hundreds of thousands of distinct CDR3 sequences. Sequenced: blood T cells: a sorted CD56 or NKG2C T cell subset, CD4+ or CD8+ T cells, or bulk PBMC T cells (not recorded which). The receptors derive from a woman between 18 and 70 years old in good health.

This rearrangement joins TRBV12-3 or TRBV12-4 to TRBJ2-3; TCRdb returns TRBD2, unconfirmable since there is no DNA. CDR3 length: 17 amino acids. This CDR3 reads CASSLSLWRASTDTQYF.

The CDR3 protein is CASSGQGNTEAFF. V gene TRBV5-1 combines with J gene TRBJ1-1; no DNA is available, so the TRBD1 call from TCRdb remains unchecked. Germline-derived CDR1 and CDR2 are SGHRS and YFSETQ. This CDR3 region has 13 residues.

The genes are TRBV29-1 and TRBJ2-3. Germline V gene lookup returns CDR1 SQVTM and CDR2 ANQGSEA. This CDR3 comprises 13 residues. The CDR3: CSVEGVVGDTQYF.

The V gene is TRBV28, the J gene TRBJ2-7. Germline V gives CDR1 MDHEN, CDR2 SYDVKM. The CDR3 length is 12 residues. CDR3 loop: CASSHGSYEQYF.

The genes are TRBV12-3 or TRBV12-4 and TRBJ2-4; TCRdb designates TRBD1, a call that cannot be tested without DNA. CDR3 length: 17 amino acids. The CDR3: CASSAPAYPRAKNIQYF.

This chain joins TRBV6-5 and TRBJ2-2; there is no DNA to check the TCRdb D call of TRBD1. Germline V gene data show CDR1 as MNHEY and CDR2 as SVGAGI. The CDR3 loop spans 14 amino acids. The CDR3 loop is CASSVPTGAGELFF.

The CDR3 spells CSVKLGRGELFF. This chain links TRBV29-1 with TRBJ2-2; TCRdb lists TRBD1, though no DNA is available to test this call. The germline CDR1 and CDR2 sequences are SQVTM and ANQGSEA. The CDR3 totals 12 residues.

This chain connects TRBV30 to TRBJ2-1; there is no DNA to check the TCRdb D call of TRBD2. This CDR3 contains 15 residues. CDR1 is GTSNPN, CDR2 SVGIG, per germline (reference sequence). The CDR3 reads CAWAKLAASYNEQFF.

The V call is TRBV20-1, the J call TRBJ2-1; TCRdb returns TRBD1, unconfirmable since there is no DNA. The CDR3 runs to 13 residues. From germline, CDR1 is DFQATT and CDR2 SNEGSKA (reference sequence). The CDR3 spells CSARDYRVAEQFF.

The chain is built from TRBV7-3 and TRBJ2-5; TCRdb's D gene call, TRBD2, goes unchecked for lack of DNA. CDR3 length: 15 amino acids. CDR1 is SGHTA and CDR2 is FQGTGA in the germline V gene. This CDR3 reads CASSHSGRLEETQYF.

This sequence joins TRBV7-2 and TRBJ2-7; TCRdb designates TRBD1, a call that cannot be tested without DNA. Germline V CDR1 and CDR2: SGHTA, FQGNSA. The CDR3 sequence is 13 residues long. CDR3 in amino acids: CASSLWGVYEQYF.

This sequence joins TRBV11-2 and TRBJ1-4; there is no DNA to check the TCRdb D call of TRBD1. This CDR3 contains 15 residues. Germline V CDR1 and CDR2: SGHAT, FQNNGV. The CDR3 region is CASSLVGGSNEKLFF. Filled out from reference TRBV11-2 and TRBJ1-4, the complete variable domain reads EAGVAQSPRYKIIEKRQSVAFWCNPISGHATLYWYQQILGQGPKLLIQFQNNGVVDDSQLPKDRFSAERLKGVDSTLKIQPAKLEDSAVYLCASSLVGGSNEKLFFGSGTQLSVL.

The V gene is TRBV20-1, the J gene TRBJ2-7; lacking DNA, the TRBD1 call made by TCRdb goes unchecked. This CDR3 has 13 residues. Germline assignment: CDR1 DFQATT and CDR2 SNEGSKA (reference sequence). CDR3 sequence reads: CSALTGKGDEQYF.

This sequence joins TRBV20-1 and TRBJ2-1; with no DNA, the TCRdb D assignment of TRBD2 cannot be verified. This CDR3 has 16 residues. CDR1 is DFQATT, CDR2 SNEGSKA, per germline (reference sequence). The CDR3 is CSARGVVSGGYREQFF.

The genes are TRBV20-1 and TRBJ2-2; the TCRdb call, TRBD2, lacks DNA for checking. Germline lookup yields CDR1 DFQATT and CDR2 SNEGSKA (reference sequence). The CDR3 contains 14 residues. The CDR3 is CSARDTGTSGKLFF.

This chain uses TRBV12-3 or TRBV12-4 with TRBJ2-2; TCRdb reports TRBD1, a call that lacks DNA to check it against. This CDR3 contains 13 residues. CDR3 in amino acids: CASSSFGAGELFF.

The chain uses TRBV3-1 and TRBJ1-1; TCRdb indicates TRBD1, and absent DNA this call remains unverified. The germline V gene has CDR1 LGHDT and CDR2 YNNKEL (reference sequence). The CDR3 has 14 amino acids. CDR3 sequence reads: CASSHSTGTTEAFF.

V gene TRBV18 combines with J gene TRBJ1-1; TCRdb reports TRBD1, a call that lacks DNA to check it against. The germline V gene encodes CDR1 KGHSH and CDR2 LQKENI. CDR3 length: 14 residues. The CDR3 is CASSPDEGAGAAFF.

The rearrangement joins TRBV7-2 to TRBJ1-2. This CDR3 comprises 12 residues. Looked up from germline, CDR1 is SGHTA and CDR2 is FQGNSA. The CDR3 is CASSLSAGGYTF.

The chain's CDR3 is CASSFDGGGSTDTQYF. The gene calls are TRBV7-2 and TRBJ2-3; checking the TCRdb D call of TRBD2 is not possible without DNA. The V gene's germline CDR1 is SGHTA and CDR2 FQGNSA. The CDR3 is made up of 16 amino acids.

This rearrangement joins TRBV3-1 to TRBJ1-4; TCRdb outputs TRBD1, but without DNA this stays unchecked. Germline V lookup: CDR1 LGHDT, CDR2 YNNKEL (reference sequence). The CDR3 length is 16 residues. CDR3 amino acids: CASSQGWTEPNEKLFF.

This chain connects TRBV29-1 to TRBJ2-5; TCRdb designates TRBD2, a call that cannot be tested without DNA. This CDR3 spans 15 amino acids. Germline V gene sequence: CDR1 SQVTM, CDR2 ANQGSEA. The CDR3 region is CSVVLMEGFQETQYF.

The genes are TRBV3-1 and TRBJ2-1; TCRdb returns TRBD2, unconfirmable since there is no DNA. The CDR3 contains 20 residues. In germline, CDR1 is LGHDT, CDR2 YNNKEL (reference sequence). CDR3 in amino acids: CASSQGGPAGVARSYNEQFF.

CDR3 amino acids: CASSVAGTSYEQYF. This sequence joins TRBV9 and TRBJ2-7; TCRdb calls TRBD2, which cannot be checked without DNA. Germline CDR1 is SGDLS and CDR2 is YYNGEE. The CDR3 runs 14 residues.

J is TRBJ2-3 and V is TRBV5-1. This CDR3 is 14 amino acids long. The germline V gene encodes CDR1 SGHRS and CDR2 YFSETQ. CDR3: CASSLDGRRDTQYF.

V is TRBV20-1 and J is TRBJ1-5; TCRdb calls TRBD1, which cannot be checked without DNA. In germline, CDR1 is DFQATT, CDR2 SNEGSKA (reference sequence). The CDR3 runs to 14 residues. CDR3 sequence: CSARAGKGNQPQHF.

The rearrangement links TRBV3-1 to TRBJ1-1; TCRdb gives TRBD1 as the D gene, but with no DNA this cannot be confirmed. Germline V gene sequence: CDR1 LGHDT, CDR2 YNNKEL (reference sequence). This CDR3 has 14 residues. CDR3 in amino acids: CASSPPGKNTEAFF.

The chain is built from TRBV5-1 and TRBJ2-4; TCRdb outputs TRBD2, but without DNA this stays unchecked. The germline V gene encodes CDR1 SGHRS and CDR2 YFSETQ. The CDR3 runs 17 residues. The CDR3 sequence is CASSLAGGSRAKNIQYF.

The chain joins TRBV5-5 to TRBJ2-2; TCRdb gives TRBD1 as the D gene, but with no DNA this cannot be confirmed. The CDR3 totals 15 residues. Looked up from germline, CDR1 is SGHKS and CDR2 is YYEKEE (reference sequence). CDR3 region: CASSRQGEKTGELFF.